The present entry profiles one T cell receptor (beta chain) with its context. The antigen remains undetermined. The germline V and J ends were trimmed by 2 bases and 7 bases, with 14 bases remaining between them. The CDR3 covers 14 residues. The germline V gene encodes CDR1 MGHDK and CDR2 SYGVNS. This specimen comes from a study of shared clonotypes between healthy human individuals. Study outcomes and limitations: The study generally estimated greater richness for naive than memory subsets. Incompleteness in sorted-subset sequencing, despite large depth, was shown by rarefaction.

Produced via immunoSEQ multiplex PCR; TCRdb's table is partial and in-frame only. In the table there are about 2 million clones, 95% of which are singletons. The clonotype was recovered from a man aged 18 to 29 in good health. Specimen: naive CD4+ T cells sorted from blood. Subset indicated: CD45RA+ positively selected. This chain joins TRBV25-1 and TRBJ1-2, with D possibly matching TRBD1 (5 bases). CDR3 DNA: TGTGCCAGCAGTGAAAGAGGTAGGGACTCTGGCTACACCTTC. Protein product: CASSERGRDSGYTF.